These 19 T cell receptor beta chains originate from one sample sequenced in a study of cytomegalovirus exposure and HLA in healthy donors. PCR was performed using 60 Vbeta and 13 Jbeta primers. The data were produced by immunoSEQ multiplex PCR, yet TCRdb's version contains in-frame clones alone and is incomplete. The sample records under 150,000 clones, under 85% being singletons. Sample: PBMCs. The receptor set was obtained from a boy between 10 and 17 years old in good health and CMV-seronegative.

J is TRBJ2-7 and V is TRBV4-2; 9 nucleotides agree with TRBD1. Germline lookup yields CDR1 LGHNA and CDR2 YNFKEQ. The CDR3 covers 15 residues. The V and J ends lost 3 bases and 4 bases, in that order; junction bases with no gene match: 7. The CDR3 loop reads CASSHPDRGGYEQYF. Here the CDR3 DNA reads TGTGCCAGCAGCCACCCGGACAGGGGAGGGTACGAGCAGTACTTC.

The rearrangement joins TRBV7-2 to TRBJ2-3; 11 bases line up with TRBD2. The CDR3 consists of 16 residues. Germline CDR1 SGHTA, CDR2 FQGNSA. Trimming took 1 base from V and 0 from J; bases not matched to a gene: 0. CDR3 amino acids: CASSLVAGGSTDTQYF. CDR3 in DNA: TGTGCCAGCAGCTTAGTAGCGGGGGGGAGCACAGATACGCAGTATTTT.

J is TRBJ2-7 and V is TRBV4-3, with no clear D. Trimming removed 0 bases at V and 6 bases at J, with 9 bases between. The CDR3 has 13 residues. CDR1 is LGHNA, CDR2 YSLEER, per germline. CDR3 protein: CASSQDPLREQYF. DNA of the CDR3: TGCGCCAGCAGCCAAGATCCCCTTCGCGAGCAGTACTTC.

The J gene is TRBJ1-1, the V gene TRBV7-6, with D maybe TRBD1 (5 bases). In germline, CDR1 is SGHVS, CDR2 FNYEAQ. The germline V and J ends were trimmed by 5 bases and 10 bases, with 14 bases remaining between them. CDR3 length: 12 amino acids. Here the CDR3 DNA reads TGTGCCAGCAGCACTCGGGACTCCCGAGCTTTCTTT. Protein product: CASSTRDSRAFF.

The CDR3 coding sequence is TGTGCCTGGAGTGTCCAGGGAACGGGTGGCTACACCTTC. Translation: CAWSVQGTGGYTF. The chain couples TRBV30 to TRBJ1-2; maybe TRBD1 (5 bases). The CDR3 has 13 amino acids. The germline V gene encodes CDR1 GTSNPN and CDR2 SVGIG (reference sequence). V was shortened by 0 bases and J by 7 bases, with 12 bases between the two germline ends.

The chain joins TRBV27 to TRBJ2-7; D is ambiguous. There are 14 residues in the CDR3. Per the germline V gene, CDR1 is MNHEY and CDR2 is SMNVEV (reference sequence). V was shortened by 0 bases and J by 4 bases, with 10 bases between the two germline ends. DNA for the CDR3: TGTGCCAGCAGTTTATCGTCCCTACCGTACGAGCAGTACTTC. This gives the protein CASSLSSLPYEQYF.

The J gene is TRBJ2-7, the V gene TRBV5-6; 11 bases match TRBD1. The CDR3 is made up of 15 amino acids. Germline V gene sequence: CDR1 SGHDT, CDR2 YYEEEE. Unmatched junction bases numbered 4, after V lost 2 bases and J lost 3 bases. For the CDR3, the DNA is TGTGCCAGCAGCTTAGGGACAGGGGGTTTCTACGAGCAGTACTTC. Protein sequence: CASSLGTGGFYEQYF. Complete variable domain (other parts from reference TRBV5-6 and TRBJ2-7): DAGVTQSPTHLIKTRGQQVTLRCSPKSGHDTVSWYQQALGQGPQFIFQYYEEEERQRGNFPDRFSGHQFPNYSSELNVNALLLGDSALYLCASSLGTGGFYEQYFGPGTRLTVT.

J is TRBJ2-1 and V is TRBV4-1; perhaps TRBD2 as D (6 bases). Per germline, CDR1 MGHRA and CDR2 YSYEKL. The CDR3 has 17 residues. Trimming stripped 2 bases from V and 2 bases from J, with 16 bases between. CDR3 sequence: CASSQSLAGGAYNEQFF. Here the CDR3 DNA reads TGCGCCAGCAGCCAAAGTCTTGCTGGCGGGGCCTACAATGAGCAGTTCTTC.

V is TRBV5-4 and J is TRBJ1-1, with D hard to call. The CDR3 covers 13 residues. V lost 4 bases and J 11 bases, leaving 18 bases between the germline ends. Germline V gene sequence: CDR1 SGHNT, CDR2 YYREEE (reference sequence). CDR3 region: CASSDLEIRKAFF. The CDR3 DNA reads TGTGCCAGCAGCGACTTAGAGATAAGGAAGGCTTTCTTT.

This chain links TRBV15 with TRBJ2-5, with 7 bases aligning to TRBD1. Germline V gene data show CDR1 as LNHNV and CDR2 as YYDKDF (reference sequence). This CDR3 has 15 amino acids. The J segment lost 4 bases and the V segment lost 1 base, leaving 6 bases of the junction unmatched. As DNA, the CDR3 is TGTGCCACCAGCAGAGCTCCAGGGGGTGGAGAGACCCAGTACTTC. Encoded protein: CATSRAPGGGETQYF.

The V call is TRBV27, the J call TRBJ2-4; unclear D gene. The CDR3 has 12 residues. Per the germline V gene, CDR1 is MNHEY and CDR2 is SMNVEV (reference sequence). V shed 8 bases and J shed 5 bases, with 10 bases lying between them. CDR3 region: CASWSLENIQYF. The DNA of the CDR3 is TGTGCCAGCTGGAGCCTAGAAAACATTCAGTACTTC.

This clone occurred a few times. The CDR3 loop is CASSLTVQTGELFF. In DNA, the CDR3 is TGTGCCAGCAGCTTGACAGTCCAAACCGGGGAGCTGTTTTTT. The rearrangement links TRBV5-6 to TRBJ2-2; unclear D gene. CDR3 length: 14 amino acids. Trimming removed 1 base from V and 5 bases from J, with 9 bases in between. The germline V gene has CDR1 SGHDT and CDR2 YYEEEE.

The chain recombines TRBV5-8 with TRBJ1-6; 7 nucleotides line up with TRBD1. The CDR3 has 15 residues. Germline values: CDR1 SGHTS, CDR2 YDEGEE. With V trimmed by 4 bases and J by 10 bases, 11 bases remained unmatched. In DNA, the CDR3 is TGTGCCAGCAGCGTGGGTCAGGGGGTGGGATCACCCCTCCACTTT. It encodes CASSVGQGVGSPLHF. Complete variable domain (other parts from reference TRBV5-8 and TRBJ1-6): EAGVTQSPTHLIKTRGQQATLRCSPISGHTSVYWYQQALGLGLQFLLWYDEGEERNRGNFPPRFSGRQFPNYSSELNVNALELEDSALYLCASSVGQGVGSPLHFGNGTRLTVT.

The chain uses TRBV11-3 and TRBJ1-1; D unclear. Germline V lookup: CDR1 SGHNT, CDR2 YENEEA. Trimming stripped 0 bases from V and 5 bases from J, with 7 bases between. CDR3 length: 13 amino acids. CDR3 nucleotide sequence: TGTGCCAGCAGCTTAGAACAGAGAACTGAAGCTTTCTTT. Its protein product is CASSLEQRTEAFF.

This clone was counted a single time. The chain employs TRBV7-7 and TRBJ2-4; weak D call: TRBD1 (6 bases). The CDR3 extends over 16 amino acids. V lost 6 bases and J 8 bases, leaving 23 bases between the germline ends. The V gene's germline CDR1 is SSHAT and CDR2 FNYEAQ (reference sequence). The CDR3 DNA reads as TGTGCCAGCAGACCAGGCGTCCGCCAGGGGTTATACATTCAGTACTTC. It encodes CASRPGVRQGLYIQYF. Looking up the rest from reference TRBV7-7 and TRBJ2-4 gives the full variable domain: GAGVSQSPRYKVTKRGQDVTLRCDPISSHATLYWYQQALGQGPEFLTYFNYEAQPDKSGLPSDRFSAERPEGSISTLTIQRTEQRDSAMYRCASRPGVRQGLYIQYFGAGTRLSVL.

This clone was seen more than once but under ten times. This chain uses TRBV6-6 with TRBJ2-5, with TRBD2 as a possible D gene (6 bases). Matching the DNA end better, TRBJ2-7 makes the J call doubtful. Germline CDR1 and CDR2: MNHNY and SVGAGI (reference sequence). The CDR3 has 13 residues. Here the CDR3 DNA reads TGTGCCAGCAGTTACTCGGAGCGGGACGAGCAGTACTTC. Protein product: CASSYSERDEQYF.

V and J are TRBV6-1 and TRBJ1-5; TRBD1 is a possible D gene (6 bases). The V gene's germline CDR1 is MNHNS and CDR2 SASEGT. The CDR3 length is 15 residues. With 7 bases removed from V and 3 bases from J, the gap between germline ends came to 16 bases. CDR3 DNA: TGTGCCAGCAAGGGTCCACAGGGATACAATCAGCCCCAGCATTTT. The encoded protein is CASKGPQGYNQPQHF.

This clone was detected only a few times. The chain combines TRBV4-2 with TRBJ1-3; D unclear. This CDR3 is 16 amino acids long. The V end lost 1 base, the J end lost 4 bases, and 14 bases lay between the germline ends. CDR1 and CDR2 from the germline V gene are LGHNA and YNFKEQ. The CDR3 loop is CASSQGLGIQGNTIYF. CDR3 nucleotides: TGTGCCAGCAGCCAAGGCCTCGGGATACAAGGAAACACCATATATTTT.

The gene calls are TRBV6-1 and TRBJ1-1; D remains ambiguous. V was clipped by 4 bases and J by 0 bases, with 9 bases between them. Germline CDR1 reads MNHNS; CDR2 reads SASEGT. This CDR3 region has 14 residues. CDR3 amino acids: CASSGEVLNTEAFF. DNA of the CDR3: TGTGCCAGCAGTGGGGAGGTCCTGAACACTGAAGCTTTCTTT.